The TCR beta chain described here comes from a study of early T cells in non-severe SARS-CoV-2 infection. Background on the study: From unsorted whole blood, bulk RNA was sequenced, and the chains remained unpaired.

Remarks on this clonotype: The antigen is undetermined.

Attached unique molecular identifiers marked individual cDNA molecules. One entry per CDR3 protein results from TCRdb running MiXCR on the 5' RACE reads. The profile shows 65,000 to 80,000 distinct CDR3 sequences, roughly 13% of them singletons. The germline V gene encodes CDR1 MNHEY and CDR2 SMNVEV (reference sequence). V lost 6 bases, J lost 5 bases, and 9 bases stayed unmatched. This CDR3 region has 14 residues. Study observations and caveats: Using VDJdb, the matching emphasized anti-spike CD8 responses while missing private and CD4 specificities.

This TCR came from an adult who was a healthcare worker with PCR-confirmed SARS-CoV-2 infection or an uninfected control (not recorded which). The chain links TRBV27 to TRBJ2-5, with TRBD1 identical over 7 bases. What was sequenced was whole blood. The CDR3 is CASRRGQVSETQYF. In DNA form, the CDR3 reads TGTGCCAGCAGACGAGGACAGGTTAGCGAGACCCAGTACTTC.